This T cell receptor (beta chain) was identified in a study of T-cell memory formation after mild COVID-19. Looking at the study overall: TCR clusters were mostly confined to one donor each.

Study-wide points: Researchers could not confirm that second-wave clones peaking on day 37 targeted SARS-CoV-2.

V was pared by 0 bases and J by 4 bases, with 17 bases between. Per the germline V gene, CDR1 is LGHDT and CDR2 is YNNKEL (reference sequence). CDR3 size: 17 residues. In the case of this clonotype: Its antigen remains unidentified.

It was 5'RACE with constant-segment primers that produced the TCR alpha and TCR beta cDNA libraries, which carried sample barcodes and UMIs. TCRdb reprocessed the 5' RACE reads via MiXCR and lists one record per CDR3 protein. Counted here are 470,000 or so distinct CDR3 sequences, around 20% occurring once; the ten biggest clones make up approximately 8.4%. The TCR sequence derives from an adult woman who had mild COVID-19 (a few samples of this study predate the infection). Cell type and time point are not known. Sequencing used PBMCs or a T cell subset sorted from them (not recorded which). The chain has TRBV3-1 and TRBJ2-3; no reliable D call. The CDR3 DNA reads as TGTGCCAGCAGCCAAGATAAGGTGCAAGTGGGCGCAGATACGCAGTATTTT. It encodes CASSQDKVQVGADTQYF.